Listed below are T cell receptor beta chains from one sample, sequenced in a study of PD-1 blockade in classical Hodgkin lymphoma. The protocol was immunoSEQ multiplex PCR, while the TCRdb copy is restricted to in-frame clones and leaves out a portion. Among 45,000 to 65,000 clones, 73% were seen once, and the ten largest hold approximately 15%. Source: peripheral blood mononuclear cells (PBMCs), taken before the second cycle of nivolumab. These receptors all come from a human donor with classical Hodgkin lymphoma. Each CDR3 is given without its conserved first and last residue.

>TRBJ1-2|TRBV15
ATSRQGAWGDGYT
>TRBJ2-1|TRBV6-6
ASSLPGGPGVQF
>TRBJ1-5|TRBV5-1
ASSLWEGQPQH
>TRBJ2-7|TRBV7-2
ASSPLAGGPH
>TRBJ1-1|TRBV19
ASWDRGVAF
>TRBJ1-3|TRBV18
ASSEQGGSGNTIY
>TRBJ2-7|TRBV6-5
ASRAGLAAGEQY
>TRBJ2-7|TRBV5-1
ASSLATSGASYEQY
>TRBJ2-1|TRBV28
ASSRLSEQF
>TRBJ2-3|TRBV29-1
SVEVVYRGYTDTQY
>TRBJ1-2|TRBV30
AWSETPGTGGGYT
>TRBJ1-1|TRBV7-2
ASSRHGDRNTEAF
>TRBJ2-7|TRBV6-6
ASSYSGQGYEQY
>TRBJ1-1|TRBV6-1
ASSLQVNTEAF
>TRBJ2-1|TRBV2
ASSFDRVKGEQF
>TRBJ2-3|TRBV5-1
ASSIREATSTDTQY
>TRBJ1-2|TRBV25-1
ASSESRGSGPYGYT
>TRBJ1-2|TRBV9
ASSVDGDGGYT
>TRBJ1-5|TRBV28
ASSPGTGSSQPQH
>TRBJ1-1|TRBV6-6
ASTKTGLYTEAF
>TRBJ1-1|TRBV6-1
ASSESRGMNTEAF
>TRBJ2-1|TRBV14
ASSALGGNTQGEQF
>TRBJ2-7|TRBV6-6
ASSTRTSYEQY
>TRBJ1-2|TRBV18
ASSPPTDMTNGYT
>TRBJ1-1|TRBV19
ASSPRLGTEAF
>TRBJ1-4|TRBV7-9
ASSFRQATNEKLF
>TRBJ2-1|TRBV30
AWSTGLGWGNEQF
>TRBJ2-3|TRBV5-1
ASSREGVAGGSTDTQY
>TRBJ1-2|TRBV6-5
ASSEGWGYT
>TRBJ2-5|TRBV5-1
ASSQMTSGSGQETQY
>TRBJ1-5|TRBV19
ASSPATVSNQPQH
>TRBJ2-6|TRBV28
ASTGQVAGANVLT
>TRBJ2-7|TRBV27
ASIKRREGLYEQY
>TRBJ2-1|TRBV11-2
ASSRTGGPWAYNEQF
>TRBJ2-7|TRBV7-9
ASSLEGGAGNEQY
>TRBJ2-1|TRBV28
ASSFGRAGGEQF